Following are 30 T cell receptor beta chains from one sample sequenced in a study of T cells expressing NK-cell markers. TCRdb re-called the 5' RACE reads, yielding one record per CDR3 amino acid sequence without DNA. The sample table sets out almost 450,000 distinct CDR3 sequences. Sequenced: blood T cells: a sorted CD56 or NKG2C T cell subset, CD4+ or CD8+ T cells, or bulk PBMC T cells (not recorded which). Receptor source: a woman between 18 and 69 years old in good health.

The chain couples TRBV2 to TRBJ2-7; the D gene TCRdb calls, TRBD1, cannot be checked with no DNA. The CDR3 contains 16 residues. Germline V gene data show CDR1 as SNHLY and CDR2 as FYNNEI. This CDR3 reads CASSEAKMARGYEQYF.

This chain's CDR3 is CASRGGSSKNIQYF. This chain joins TRBV7-2 and TRBJ2-4; TCRdb returns TRBD1, unconfirmable since there is no DNA. The CDR3 sequence is 14 residues long. Germline CDR1 and CDR2: SGHTA and FQGNSA.

V and J are TRBV5-1 and TRBJ2-1. Germline-derived CDR1 and CDR2 are SGHRS and YFSETQ. The length of the CDR3 is 13 residues. The CDR3 protein is CASSLASSNEQFF.

The chain has TRBV12-3 or TRBV12-4 and TRBJ2-4; the TCRdb call, TRBD1, lacks DNA for checking. The CDR3 has 15 amino acids. The CDR3: CASSGARGAKNIQYF.

This chain connects TRBV4-3 to TRBJ2-3; TCRdb gives TRBD2 as the D gene, but with no DNA this cannot be confirmed. The CDR3 spans 18 residues. Germline CDR1 LGHNA, CDR2 YSLEER. Here the CDR3 reads CASSQDLEQGGGTDTQYF.

This sequence joins TRBV20-1 and TRBJ1-4; TCRdb calls TRBD1, which cannot be checked without DNA. CDR3 length: 15 amino acids. Germline loops: CDR1 DFQATT, CDR2 SNEGSKA (reference sequence). The CDR3 region is CSARSWGRSNEKLFF.

The chain joins TRBV18 to TRBJ2-2; TCRdb names TRBD1, which stays unverified in the absence of DNA. The CDR3 length is 15 residues. Germline V lookup: CDR1 KGHSH, CDR2 LQKENI. CDR3 amino acids: CASSPRQDSTGELFF. The full variable domain, its missing parts supplied by reference TRBV18 and TRBJ2-2, is NAGVMQNPRHLVRRRGQEARLRCSPMKGHSHVYWYRQLPEEGLKFMVYLQKENIIDESGMPKERFSAEFPKEGPSILRIQQVVRGDSAAYFCASSPRQDSTGELFFGEGSRLTVL.

V and J are TRBV13 and TRBJ2-7; TCRdb outputs TRBD2, but without DNA this stays unchecked. The CDR3 spans 16 residues. Germline V gives CDR1 PRHDT, CDR2 FYEKMQ (reference sequence). The CDR3 reads CASSFTSGRYSYEQYF.

V and J are TRBV29-1 and TRBJ2-7; lacking DNA, the TRBD1 call made by TCRdb goes unchecked. Per germline, CDR1 SQVTM and CDR2 ANQGSEA. This CDR3 has 13 amino acids. This CDR3 reads CSVEVPPGSEQYF.

The gene calls are TRBV5-5 and TRBJ2-5; TCRdb indicates TRBD1, and absent DNA this call remains unverified. The CDR3 extends over 17 amino acids. The V gene's germline CDR1 is SGHKS and CDR2 YYEKEE (reference sequence). CDR3: CASSGGVGPLREETQYF.

V usage is TRBV6-1 and J usage is TRBJ2-5; TCRdb names TRBD1, which stays unverified in the absence of DNA. Germline lookup yields CDR1 MNHNS and CDR2 SASEGT. The CDR3 has 16 residues. The CDR3: CASSSHGTTYQETQYF.

V gene TRBV20-1 combines with J gene TRBJ2-4; TCRdb names TRBD1, which stays unverified in the absence of DNA. Germline assignment: CDR1 DFQATT and CDR2 SNEGSKA (reference sequence). The CDR3 extends over 14 amino acids. The CDR3 here is CSAMDRVAKNIQYF.

This chain uses TRBV6-5 with TRBJ1-2; no DNA is available, so the TRBD1 call from TCRdb remains unchecked. CDR1 is MNHEY and CDR2 is SVGAGI in the germline V gene. The CDR3 is made up of 14 amino acids. CDR3 amino acids: CASSYGAILDGYTF.

The V and J genes are TRBV27 and TRBJ1-1; without DNA, the TCRdb call of TRBD1 cannot be checked. Germline assignment: CDR1 MNHEY and CDR2 SMNVEV (reference sequence). The CDR3 loop spans 13 amino acids. The CDR3 loop is CASSPGGRSEAFF.

V usage is TRBV12-3 or TRBV12-4 and J usage is TRBJ2-3; checking the TCRdb D call of TRBD2 is not possible without DNA. The CDR3 runs to 17 residues. The CDR3 here is CASSKQTSGRAGDTQYF.

This sequence joins TRBV7-2 and TRBJ2-7. Germline CDR1 is SGHTA and CDR2 is FQGNSA. CDR3 size: 14 residues. The CDR3 spells CASSLELIRWEQYF. The full variable domain, completed using reference TRBV7-2 and TRBJ2-7, is GAGVSQSPSNKVTEKGKDVELRCDPISGHTALYWYRQSLGQGLEFLIYFQGNSAPDKSGLPSDRFSAERTGGSVSTLTIQRTQQEDSAVYLCASSLELIRWEQYFGPGTRLTVT.

The V gene is TRBV15, the J gene TRBJ2-1. The CDR3 extends over 12 amino acids. Germline CDR1 LNHNV, CDR2 YYDKDF (reference sequence). CDR3 amino acids: CATSVKDNEQFF.

The chain carries TRBV7-9 and TRBJ2-1; the TRBD1 assignment by TCRdb is unverifiable without DNA. CDR1 and CDR2 (germline): SEHNR, FQNEAQ (reference sequence). The CDR3 is 14 amino acids. The CDR3: CASSLGQGSDEQFF.

The V call is TRBV20-1, the J call TRBJ2-2. Germline-derived CDR1 and CDR2 are DFQATT and SNEGSKA (reference sequence). The CDR3 covers 14 residues. This chain's CDR3 is CSAIEQENTGELFF.

V is TRBV29-1 and J is TRBJ1-5; with no DNA, the TCRdb D assignment of TRBD1 cannot be verified. Germline CDR1 reads SQVTM; CDR2 reads ANQGSEA. The CDR3 sequence is 12 residues long. The CDR3 sequence is CSVRGRGQPQHF.

The chain has TRBV28 and TRBJ2-1. This CDR3 is built from 15 residues. The germline gives CDR1 MDHEN, CDR2 SYDVKM. The CDR3 region is CASSQTGSSYNEQFF.

This chain links TRBV5-1 with TRBJ2-3; without DNA, the TCRdb call of TRBD2 cannot be checked. Germline V gene data show CDR1 as SGHRS and CDR2 as YFSETQ. The CDR3 sequence is 15 residues long. The CDR3 sequence is CASSPGTSIADTQYF.

The CDR3 spells CASSTPGLAGGETQYF. The chain carries TRBV25-1 and TRBJ2-5; TCRdb selects TRBD2, and the lack of DNA leaves this call unchecked. Germline CDR1 MGHDK, CDR2 SYGVNS. CDR3 size: 16 residues.

The chain couples TRBV5-1 to TRBJ2-2. The germline gives CDR1 SGHRS, CDR2 YFSETQ. The CDR3 has 14 residues. CDR3 region: CASSWTSNSGELFF.

The chain recombines TRBV12-3 or TRBV12-4 with TRBJ2-4; TCRdb's D call, TRBD1, is unchecked because there is no DNA. The CDR3 is made up of 15 amino acids. Here the CDR3 reads CASSGTGQGKNIQYF.

This rearrangement joins TRBV10-3 to TRBJ1-2. The CDR3 loop spans 15 amino acids. The V gene's germline CDR1 is ENHRY and CDR2 SYGVKD. The CDR3 reads CAISEFLPNDYGYTF.

The V and J genes are TRBV12-3 or TRBV12-4 and TRBJ2-7; no DNA is available, so the TRBD1 call from TCRdb remains unchecked. The CDR3 runs 14 residues. The CDR3 spells CASSLVRGGYEQYF.

The CDR3 protein is CASSLAFGTGRNEQFF. The chain couples TRBV5-1 to TRBJ2-1; TCRdb proposes TRBD1, but this gene call is untestable without DNA. Germline CDR1 reads SGHRS; CDR2 reads YFSETQ. The CDR3 spans 16 residues.

The rearrangement joins TRBV7-3 to TRBJ2-3; checking the TCRdb D call of TRBD2 is not possible without DNA. The CDR3 extends over 16 amino acids. Germline CDR1 is SGHTA and CDR2 is FQGTGA. This chain's CDR3 is CASSSGTRTSTDTQYF.

V gene TRBV29-1 combines with J gene TRBJ2-7; TCRdb indicates TRBD2, and absent DNA this call remains unverified. The CDR3 runs to 13 residues. Germline loops: CDR1 SQVTM, CDR2 ANQGSEA. This chain's CDR3 is CSTQLAGGYEQYF.